Detailed here is one T cell receptor beta chain. Its antigen is unknown. A read error may produce the germline difference seen at one junction end. This sample is part of a study of cytomegalovirus exposure and HLA in healthy donors. Study findings and constraints: The study carried out a later analysis of TCR beta sequences. It associated some 15,000 of them with specific HLA alleles at a false discovery rate of 0.05.

CDR3 length: 14 amino acids. Germline V gives CDR1 SEHNR, CDR2 FQNEAQ (reference sequence). Both 60 Vbeta primers and 13 Jbeta primers went into the PCR. Measured with immunoSEQ multiplex PCR; TCRdb has only the in-frame clones, and not every one. Of about 190,000 clones listed, roughly 74% are singletons. Sequencing used PBMCs. This TCR derives from a woman in her 30s in good health and CMV-seropositive. The V and J genes are TRBV7-9 and TRBJ2-7; 9 bases are a match to TRBD1. CDR3 bases: TGTTCCAGCAGCCCACAGGGGGCGCCCTACGAGCAGTACTTC. Translation gives CSSSPQGAPYEQYF.